These T cell receptor beta chains were read from a single sample in a study of beta chain features in type 1 diabetes. Generated by immunoSEQ multiplex PCR, the TCRdb table keeps only in-frame clones and is missing some. Of roughly 730,000 clones listed, 13% are singletons. Specimen: naive CD4+ T cells from blood. Receptors originate from a man between 18 and 29 years old with type 1 diabetes. The CDR3 runs from the conserved cysteine through the conserved F or W. The D gene is left open where the match is weak. Size is stated for part of the rows, as once, few or many counts, or as a class when the clone is expanded.

>TRBJ1-2|NA|TRBV7-9|NA
TGTGCCAGCAGCCCCCCAGGAGTAGGCTATGGCTACACCTTC
CASSPPGVGYGYTF
>TRBJ2-1|NA|TRBV6-5|few
TGTGCCAGCACCGCAGGGTATGAGCAGTTCTTC
CASTAGYEQFF
>TRBJ2-7|TRBD1|TRBV7-2|few
TGTGCCAGCAGCGTCTCCGGGACAGGGCACTACGAGCAGTACTTC
CASSVSGTGHYEQYF
>TRBJ2-1|TRBD2|TRBV5-1|few
TGCGCCAGCAGCTTGGCCTCTAGCGGGGGGGCAAATGAGCAGTTCTTC
CASSLASSGGANEQFF
>TRBJ1-2|TRBD1|TRBV29-1|few
TGCAGCGTCCCATTCGGGACAGGGTTTGGGGCTAACTATGGCTACACCTTC
CSVPFGTGFGANYGYTF
>TRBJ1-6|TRBD1|TRBV18|NA
TGTGCCAGCTCACCAGAGACAGGGGGAAATTCACCCCTCCACTTT
CASSPETGGNSPLHF
>TRBJ2-1|TRBD1|TRBV28|few
TGTGCCAGCATCCAGGGGGCATACAATGAGCAGTTCTTC
CASIQGAYNEQFF
>TRBJ1-1|NA|TRBV7-2|few
TGTGCCAGCAGCTCGCAGACAGGCCTCCTCCCGAACACTGAAGCTTTCTTT
CASSSQTGLLPNTEAFF
>TRBJ2-3|TRBD2|TRBV4-3|few
TGCGCCAGCAGCCAAGATCAATCGGGACTAGCGGGGGGGCGAGATACGCAGTATTTT
CASSQDQSGLAGGRDTQYF
>TRBJ2-4|NA|TRBV2|NA
TGTGCCAGCACCCCCAGGGTCTCCAAAAACATTCAGTACTTC
CASTPRVSKNIQYF
>TRBJ2-7|TRBD1|TRBV2|NA
TGTGCCAGCAGTGCCGGACAGGCCTCCTACGAGCAGTACTTC
CASSAGQASYEQYF
>TRBJ1-1|TRBD1|TRBV7-6|few
TGTGCCAGCAGGAACAGGGGGAACACTGAAGCTTTCTTT
CASRNRGNTEAFF
>TRBJ1-2|TRBD1|TRBV14|NA
TGTGCCAGCAGCCAAACCCCGGGACAGTACTATGGCTACACCTTC
CASSQTPGQYYGYTF
>TRBJ2-1|TRBD2|TRBV6-5|NA
TGTGCCAGCAGTTGGAGACTAGCAGGAAATGAGCAGTTCTTC
CASSWRLAGNEQFF
>TRBJ2-2|NA|TRBV28|NA
TGTGCCAGCAGTTTACAGGGCACCGGGGAGCTGTTTTTT
CASSLQGTGELFF
>TRBJ1-4|NA|TRBV2|few
TGTGCCAGCAGTGAAGCAGGGCAGAATGAAAAACTGTTTTTT
CASSEAGQNEKLFF
>TRBJ2-5|TRBD2|TRBV5-4|few
TGTGCCAGCAGCTCGGGACTAGCGGGGGAAGAGACCCAGTACTTC
CASSSGLAGEETQYF